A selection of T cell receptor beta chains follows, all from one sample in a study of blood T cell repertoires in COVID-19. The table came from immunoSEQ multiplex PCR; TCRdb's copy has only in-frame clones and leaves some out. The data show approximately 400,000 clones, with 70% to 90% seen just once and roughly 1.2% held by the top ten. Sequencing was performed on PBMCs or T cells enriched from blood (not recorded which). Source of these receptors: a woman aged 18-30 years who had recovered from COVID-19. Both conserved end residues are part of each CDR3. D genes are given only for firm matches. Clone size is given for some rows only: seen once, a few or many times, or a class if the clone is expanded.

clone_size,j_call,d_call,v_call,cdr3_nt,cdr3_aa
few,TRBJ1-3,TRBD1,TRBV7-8,TGTGCCAGCAGCTTAGTGAGGGGGCGAGGAAACACCATATATTTT,CASSLVRGRGNTIYF
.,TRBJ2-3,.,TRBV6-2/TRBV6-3,TGTGCCAGCAGTGCGGGAATTAGGACAGATACGCAGTATTTT,CASSAGIRTDTQYF
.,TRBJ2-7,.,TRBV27,TGTGCCAGCAGTGCCGACAGATCGGACGAGCAGTACTTC,CASSADRSDEQYF
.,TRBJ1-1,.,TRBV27,TGTGCCAGCACCTCAGTAAGGGACTACACTGAAGCTTTCTTT,CASTSVRDYTEAFF
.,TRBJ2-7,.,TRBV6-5,TGTGCCAGCAGACGGTCGGGAAACGAGCAGTACTTC,CASRRSGNEQYF
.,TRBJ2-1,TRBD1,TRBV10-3,TGTGCCATTGGGACAGGGGGAATCGGTGAGCAGTTCTTC,CAIGTGGIGEQFF
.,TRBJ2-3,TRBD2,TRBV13,TGTGCCAGCAGTTACCTAAGCGGGGGGGCAGATACGCAGTATTTT,CASSYLSGGADTQYF
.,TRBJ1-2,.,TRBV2,TGTGCCAGCAGTGATAAGGGAGCTAACTATGGCTACACCTTC,CASSDKGANYGYTF
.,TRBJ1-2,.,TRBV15,TGTGCCACCAGCAGACCTCCCTCGGGACACAGCTATGGCTACACCTTC,CATSRPPSGHSYGYTF
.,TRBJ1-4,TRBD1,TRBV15,TGTGCCACAAGAACCGGGACAGAGAATGAAAAACTGTTTTTT,CATRTGTENEKLFF
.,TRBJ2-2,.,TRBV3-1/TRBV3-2,TGTGCCAGCAGCCTTCAGGGTTGGACCGGGGAGCTGTTTTTT,CASSLQGWTGELFF
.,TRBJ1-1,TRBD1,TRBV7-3,TGTGCCAGCAGCGACGGACAGGGAACTGAAGCTTTCTTT,CASSDGQGTEAFF
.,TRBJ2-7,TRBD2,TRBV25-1,TGTGCCAGCAGAGCGGGGGGCCACGAGCAGTACTTC,CASRAGGHEQYF
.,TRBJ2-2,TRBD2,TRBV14,TGTGCCAGCACCAATCTCAGGGGACTAGCGGGGGCCCCGAACACCGGGGAGCTGTTTTTT,CASTNLRGLAGAPNTGELFF
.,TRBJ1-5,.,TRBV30,TGTGCCTGGAGAGGGACTGGGAATCAGCCCCAGCATTTT,CAWRGTGNQPQHF
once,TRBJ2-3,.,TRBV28,TGTGCCAGCGCCGGCGGTGGGGGCAACACAGATACGCAGTATTTT,CASAGGGGNTDTQYF
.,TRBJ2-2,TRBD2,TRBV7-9,TGTGCCAGCAGCTTAGCGGGAGGGATCGGTTCCGGGGAGCTGTTTTTT,CASSLAGGIGSGELFF
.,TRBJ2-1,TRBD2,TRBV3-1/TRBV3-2,TGTGCCAGCAGCGTCCTAGCGGGGGGGCCTTTGGTTAATGAGCAGTTCTTC,CASSVLAGGPLVNEQFF
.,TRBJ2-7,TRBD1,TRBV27,TGTGCCAGCAGGGACCGGGACAGGGCTTCCTACGAGCAGTACTTC,CASRDRDRASYEQYF
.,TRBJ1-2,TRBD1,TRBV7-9,TGTGCCAGCAGCTTAAGTGGGGACAGCCGCTACACCTTC,CASSLSGDSRYTF
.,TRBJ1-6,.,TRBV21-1,TGTGCCAGCAGCAATTCCCCCCCCCGACCAGGGGAGTCCTCACCCCTCCACTTT,CASSNSPPRPGESSPLHF
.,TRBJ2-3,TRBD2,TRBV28,TGTGCCAGCAGTTTAGGGACTAGCGGGGGGTATCTCACAGATACGCAGTATTTT,CASSLGTSGGYLTDTQYF
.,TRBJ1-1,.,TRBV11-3,TGTGCCAGCAGCTCAGGGGTTATCAACACTGAAGCTTTCTTT,CASSSGVINTEAFF
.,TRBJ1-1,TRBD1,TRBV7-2,TGTGCCAGCAGCCTAACAGGGGGCTACACTGAAGCTTTCTTT,CASSLTGGYTEAFF
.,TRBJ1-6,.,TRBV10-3,TGTGCCATCAGTGTCGTCGAGAGGTCCTTCGGAAATTCACCCCTCCACTTT,CAISVVERSFGNSPLHF